These 6 T cell receptor beta chains were all obtained from the same sample, sequenced in a study of blood T cells in healthy people across ages. Alongside a J-beta primer mix, a sample-barcoded 5' primer served in a second PCR lasting about 7 to 11 cycles. TCRdb processed the 5' RACE reads anew with MiXCR; each CDR3 protein has one entry. The data show around 1,700,000 distinct CDR3 sequences, approximately 30% seen once. Material for sequencing was blood. The source is a young woman in good health.

The chain links TRBV6-5 to TRBJ2-3, with D possibly called TRBD1 or TRBD2 (6 bases each). Trimming removed 6 bases from V and 9 bases from J, with 13 bases in between. Germline V gene sequence: CDR1 MNHEY, CDR2 SVGAGI. CDR3 length: 12 amino acids. CDR3 amino acids: CASRAGHGTQYF. In DNA, the CDR3 is TGTGCCAGCAGGGCGGGACATGGCACGCAGTATTTT.

This clonotype appeared once. This rearrangement joins TRBV6-1 to TRBJ2-1, with 10 bases identical to TRBD2. Germline V CDR1 and CDR2: MNHNS, SASEGT. Losses at the gene ends were 0 bases for V and 10 bases for J; bases not matched to a gene: 6. This CDR3 region has 15 residues. The DNA of the CDR3 is TGTGCCAGCAGTGAAGCAAAAGCGGGGGGGTCGGAGCAGTTCTTC. Translation: CASSEAKAGGSEQFF.

The V and J genes are TRBV27 and TRBJ2-7; 8 bases match TRBD1. The CDR3 is 15 amino acids. V shed 7 bases and J 1 base; nucleotides not matched to a gene: 9. Germline CDR1 reads MNHEY; CDR2 reads SMNVEV (reference sequence). The CDR3 protein is CASTPDRDRSYEQYF. The DNA for the CDR3 is TGTGCCAGCACGCCGGACAGGGATCGATCCTACGAGCAGTACTTC.

On this clonotype: A much larger clone differs from this one at a single base, so this may be a read error. This rearrangement joins TRBV15 to TRBJ2-5; D perhaps matches TRBD1 (6 bases). This CDR3 region has 14 residues. Germline-derived CDR1 and CDR2 are LNHNV and YYDKDF (reference sequence). CDR3 region: CAASRRQAEETQYF. The CDR3 DNA is TGTGCCGCCAGCAGACGACAGGCGGAAGAGACCCAGTACTTC.

The chain employs TRBV3-1 and TRBJ2-3; 10 nucleotides match TRBD2. There are 17 residues in the CDR3. With 6 bases clipped from V and 2 bases from J, the junction kept 11 bases outside the gene matches. Germline values: CDR1 LGHDT, CDR2 YNNKEL (reference sequence). The CDR3 nucleotides are TGTGCCAGCAGTCTACGGCGGACTAGCGGATACACAGATACGCAGTATTTT. Translation: CASSLRRTSGYTDTQYF.

This clonotype was observed a handful of times. The J gene is TRBJ2-5, the V gene TRBV24-1, with 7 bases lining up with TRBD1. CDR1 and CDR2 from the germline V gene are KGHDR and SFDVKD. This CDR3 has 16 amino acids. V lost 3 bases to trimming and J lost 0 bases; unmatched junction nucleotides: 6. CDR3 residues: CATSDAGTEYQETQYF. In nucleotides, the CDR3 is TGTGCCACCAGTGATGCCGGGACAGAGTACCAAGAGACCCAGTACTTC.